At least ten counts were recorded for the clone carrying this T cell receptor (beta chain). Its antigen is unidentified. The sample belongs to a study of blood T cells in healthy people across ages. Study results and limitations: Donors of long life had a larger count of naive CD4+ cells and greater diversity than aged donors.

A J-beta primer mix and a sample-barcoded 5' primer were used in a second PCR of about 7 to 12 cycles. Sequencing recovered at least 2.5 million CDR3-containing paired-end reads from each sample. TCRdb ran MiXCR on the 5' RACE reads and lists one entry per CDR3 protein. Of more than 900,000 distinct CDR3 sequences in the sample, about 28% were seen once. This CDR3 is 13 amino acids long. V lost 2 bases and J 3 bases, leaving 7 bases between the germline ends. Germline V gene lookup returns CDR1 SGHDN and CDR2 FVKESK. These data also formed part of another study, on T cells of mothers and their children.

The J gene is TRBJ2-5, the V gene TRBV14; unclear D gene. Sequencing input: blood. The clonotype comes from a middle-aged woman in good health. CDR3: CASSQISKETQYF. The DNA of the CDR3 is TGTGCCAGCAGCCAAATCAGTAAAGAGACCCAGTACTTC.